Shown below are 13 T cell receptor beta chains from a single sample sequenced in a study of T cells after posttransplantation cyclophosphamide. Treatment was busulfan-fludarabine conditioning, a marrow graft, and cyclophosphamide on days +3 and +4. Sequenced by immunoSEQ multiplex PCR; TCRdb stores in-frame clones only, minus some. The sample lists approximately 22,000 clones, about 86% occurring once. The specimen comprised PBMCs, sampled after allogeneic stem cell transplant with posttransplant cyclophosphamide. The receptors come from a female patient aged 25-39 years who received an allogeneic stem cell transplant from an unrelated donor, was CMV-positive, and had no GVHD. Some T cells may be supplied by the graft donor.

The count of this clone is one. The DNA for the CDR3 is TGCGCCAGCAGGAGGACTAGCGGGGCCTACGAGCAGTACTTC. It is translated as CASRRTSGAYEQYF. This chain links TRBV5-1 with TRBJ2-7; 12 bases match TRBD2. Trimming took 5 bases from V and 2 from J; bases not matched to a gene: 2. Germline V gives CDR1 SGHRS, CDR2 YFSETQ. The CDR3 contains 14 residues.

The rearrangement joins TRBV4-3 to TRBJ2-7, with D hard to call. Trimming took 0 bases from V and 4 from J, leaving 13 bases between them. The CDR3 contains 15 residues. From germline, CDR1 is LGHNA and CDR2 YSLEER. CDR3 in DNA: TGCGCCAGCAGCCAAGACGTAGGCAGGCTGTACGAGCAGTACTTC. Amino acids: CASSQDVGRLYEQYF.

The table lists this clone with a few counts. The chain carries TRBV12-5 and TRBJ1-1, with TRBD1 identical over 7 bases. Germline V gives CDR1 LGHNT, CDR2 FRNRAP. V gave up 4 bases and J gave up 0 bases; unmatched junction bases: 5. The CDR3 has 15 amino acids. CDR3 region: CASGSPDRVNTEAFF. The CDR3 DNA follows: TGTGCTAGTGGTTCCCCCGACAGGGTGAACACTGAAGCTTTCTTT.

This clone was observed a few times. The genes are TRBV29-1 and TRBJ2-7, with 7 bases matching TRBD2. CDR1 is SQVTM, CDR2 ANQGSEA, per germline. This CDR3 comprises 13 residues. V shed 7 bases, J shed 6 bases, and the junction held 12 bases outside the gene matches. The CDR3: CSGCVGGTGEQYF. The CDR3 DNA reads TGCAGCGGTTGTGTGGGAGGGACGGGCGAGCAGTACTTC.

The CDR3 here is CASSPPGTAYEQYF. In nucleotides, the CDR3 is TGTGCCAGCAGCCCCCCCGGGACAGCCTACGAGCAGTACTTC. The chain couples TRBV9 to TRBJ2-7; 7 positions agree with TRBD1. V lost 4 bases and J lost 2; bases outside the gene matches: 6. The CDR3 has 14 amino acids. Germline V CDR1 and CDR2: SGDLS, YYNGEE.

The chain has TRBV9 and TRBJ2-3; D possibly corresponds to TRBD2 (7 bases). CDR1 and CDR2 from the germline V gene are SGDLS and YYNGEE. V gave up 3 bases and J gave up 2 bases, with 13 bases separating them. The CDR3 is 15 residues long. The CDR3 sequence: CASSGRGPNTDTQYF. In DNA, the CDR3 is TGTGCCAGCAGCGGGCGGGGGCCGAACACAGATACGCAGTATTTT.

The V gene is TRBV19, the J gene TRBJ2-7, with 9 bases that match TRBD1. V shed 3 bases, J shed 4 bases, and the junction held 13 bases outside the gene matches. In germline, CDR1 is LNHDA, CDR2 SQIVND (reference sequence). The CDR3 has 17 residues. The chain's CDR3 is CASSMSPAGQGMYEQYF. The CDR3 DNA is TGTGCCAGTAGTATGAGCCCCGCGGGACAGGGCATGTACGAGCAGTACTTC.

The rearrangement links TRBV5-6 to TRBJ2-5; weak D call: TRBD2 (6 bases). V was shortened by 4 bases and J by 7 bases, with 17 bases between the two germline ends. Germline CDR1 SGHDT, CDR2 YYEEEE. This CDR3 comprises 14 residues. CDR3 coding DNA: TGTGCCAGCAGCCGGAGGGGCCTTAGGTTGACCCAGTACTTC. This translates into CASSRRGLRLTQYF.

CDR3 region: CASSFRDRGNEQYF. The CDR3 DNA reads as TGTGCCAGCAGTTTCCGGGACAGGGGAAACGAGCAGTACTTC. The rearrangement links TRBV28 to TRBJ2-7; 10 bases are shared with TRBD1. V shed 3 bases, J shed 5 bases, and the junction held 4 bases outside the gene matches. Germline CDR1 reads MDHEN; CDR2 reads SYDVKM. This CDR3 spans 14 amino acids.

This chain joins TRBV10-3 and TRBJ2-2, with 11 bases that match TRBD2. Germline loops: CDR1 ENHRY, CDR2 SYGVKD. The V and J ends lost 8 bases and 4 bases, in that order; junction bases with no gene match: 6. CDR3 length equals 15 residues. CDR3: CAIPLAGGITGELFF. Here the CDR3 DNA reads TGTGCCATCCCGCTAGCGGGGGGCATCACCGGGGAGCTGTTTTTT.

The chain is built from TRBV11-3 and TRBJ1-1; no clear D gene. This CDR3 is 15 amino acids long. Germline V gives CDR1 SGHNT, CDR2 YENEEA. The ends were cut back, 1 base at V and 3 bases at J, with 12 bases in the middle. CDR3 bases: TGTGCCAGCAGCTTAGGTGGCAGGCAGTACACTGAAGCTTTCTTT. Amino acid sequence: CASSLGGRQYTEAFF.

This CDR3 reads CASSEAGTGLDTGELFF. The CDR3 nucleotides read TGTGCCAGCAGTGAAGCGGGGACAGGGTTGGACACCGGGGAGCTGTTTTTT. V and J are TRBV6-1 and TRBJ2-2, with TRBD1 identical over 9 bases. From germline, CDR1 is MNHNS and CDR2 SASEGT. The ends lost 0 bases at V and 3 bases at J; junction bases unmatched: 5. This CDR3 contains 17 residues.

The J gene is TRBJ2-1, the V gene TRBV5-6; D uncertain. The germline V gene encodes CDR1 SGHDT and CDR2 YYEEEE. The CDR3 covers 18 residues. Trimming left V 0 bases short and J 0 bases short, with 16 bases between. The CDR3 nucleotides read TGTGCCAGCAGCTTGGTGCTCGAACTACCGAGCTCCTACAATGAGCAGTTCTTC. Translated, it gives CASSLVLELPSSYNEQFF.